Below are 21 T cell receptor beta chains sequenced from a single sample in a study of response to subunit inactivated influenza vaccine. MiXCR was run by TCRdb on the RT-PCR reads, yielding one entry per CDR3 protein. The table shows over 150,000 distinct CDR3 sequences, with about 9% occurring only once. The source material was non-naive T cells sorted from PBMCs, sampled on the day of vaccination. These receptors all come from a man in his fifties who received an inactivated influenza vaccine.

This clonotype was detected ten times or more. This chain links TRBV12-3 or TRBV12-4 with TRBJ2-3, with D perhaps matching TRBD1 (6 bases). With 6 bases removed from V and 5 bases from J, the gap between germline ends came to 18 bases. The CDR3 runs to 15 residues. The CDR3 sequence: CASSRDTSMGDTQYF. The DNA for the CDR3 is TGTGCCAGCAGCCGGGACACTTCAATGGGAGATACGCAGTATTTT.

This clonotype was found a few times. The genes are TRBV7-9 and TRBJ2-6; D gene ambiguous. The CDR3 has 15 amino acids. V dropped 2 bases and J dropped 2 bases, with 7 bases sitting between them. Germline loops: CDR1 SEHNR, CDR2 FQNEAQ (reference sequence). The CDR3 DNA reads as TGTGCCAGCAGCTTATTCGGTGCTGGGGCCAACGTCCTGACTTTC. Protein sequence: CASSLFGAGANVLTF.

This clonotype was counted ten times or more. The rearrangement links TRBV24-1 to TRBJ2-1; D perhaps matches TRBD2 (5 bases). Per germline, CDR1 KGHDR and CDR2 SFDVKD. V lost 5 bases, J lost 5 bases, and 15 bases lay in between. The CDR3 has 15 residues. The CDR3 region has the DNA TGTGCCACCAGTGGTGTAGGGAGTAATGACAATGAGCAGTTCTTC. It is translated as CATSGVGSNDNEQFF.

This clonotype has at least ten counts. The chain carries TRBV7-9 and TRBJ2-7; TRBD1 aligns across 8 bases. After removal of 4 bases from V and 6 bases from J, the junction contained 8 bases not matched to a gene. Germline V gives CDR1 SEHNR, CDR2 FQNEAQ (reference sequence). The CDR3 runs 14 residues. The CDR3 sequence is CASSWDRRQGEQYF. CDR3 nucleotides: TGTGCCAGCAGCTGGGACAGGCGGCAAGGCGAGCAGTACTTC.

This clonotype occurred many times. CDR3 nucleotides: TGTGCCAGCGGGGCTGGTATCGCCTACGAGCAGTACTTC. Translating gives CASGAGIAYEQYF. The chain uses TRBV12-3 or TRBV12-4 and TRBJ2-7, with D perhaps TRBD1 (5 bases). Trimming left V 8 bases short and J 2 bases short, with 13 bases between. The CDR3 totals 13 residues.

The rearrangement uses TRBV12-3 or TRBV12-4 and TRBJ1-3; D is uncertain. The CDR3 is 12 amino acids. V was clipped by 3 bases and J by 4 bases, with 4 bases between them. The CDR3 sequence: CASSFRGNTIYF. The CDR3 bases are TGTGCCAGCAGTTTTCGGGGAAACACCATATATTTT.

This clonotype was found a few times. V is TRBV30 and J is TRBJ1-6; possibly TRBD1 for D (5 bases). V was shortened by 2 bases and J by 2 bases, with 13 bases between the two germline ends. CDR1 and CDR2 (germline): GTSNPN, SVGIG (reference sequence). The CDR3 loop spans 16 amino acids. The CDR3 nucleotides read TGTGCCTGGAGTTCGGGGGATTTAGCCTATAATTCACCCCTCCACTTT. Protein: CAWSSGDLAYNSPLHF.

This clonotype was observed at least ten times. V gene TRBV2 combines with J gene TRBJ1-6; 7 nucleotides agree with TRBD1. The CDR3 consists of 14 residues. The ends lost 5 bases at V and 6 bases at J; junction bases unmatched: 4. The germline V gene encodes CDR1 SNHLY and CDR2 FYNNEI. Here the CDR3 reads CASSKGQINSPLHF. CDR3 sequence (DNA): TGTGCCAGCAGTAAGGGACAGATTAATTCACCCCTCCACTTT.

Ten or more counts support this clonotype. The chain couples TRBV7-9 to TRBJ2-7; D is ambiguous. The CDR3 loop spans 11 amino acids. Germline assignment: CDR1 SEHNR and CDR2 FQNEAQ (reference sequence). Deletions cut 4 bases from V and 9 bases from J, with 10 bases between. DNA for the CDR3: TGTGCCAGCAGCTCTGGACGAGGGCAGTACTTC. Translation: CASSSGRGQYF.

In its sample, this clonotype was seen a few times. The chain is built from TRBV5-1 and TRBJ2-2; D ambiguous. V was pared by 0 bases and J by 2 bases, with 17 bases between. This CDR3 contains 18 residues. CDR1 SGHRS and CDR2 YFSETQ come from the germline V gene. The CDR3 spells CASSLAGNPRVNTGELFF. DNA for the CDR3: TGCGCCAGCAGCTTGGCCGGCAACCCTCGGGTCAACACCGGGGAGCTGTTTTTT.

There are a few counts of this clonotype. The chain recombines TRBV20-1 with TRBJ1-1; D may be TRBD1 (5 bases). The germline V gene has CDR1 DFQATT and CDR2 SNEGSKA (reference sequence). This CDR3 is 15 amino acids long. Trimming stripped 7 bases from V and 5 bases from J, with 23 bases between. The CDR3 loop is CSGGPVGSRRTEAFF. CDR3 DNA: TGCAGTGGGGGCCCAGTGGGAAGTCGGCGGACTGAAGCTTTCTTT.

There are many counts of this clonotype. The CDR3 DNA is TGTGCCAGCAGTTTTTTAACAGGGCCGAACACTGAAGCTTTCTTT. As protein: CASSFLTGPNTEAFF. The chain recombines TRBV12-3 or TRBV12-4 with TRBJ1-1; perhaps TRBD1 as D (6 bases). Trimming took off 3 bases at V and 1 base at J, with 12 bases between the two ends. The CDR3 has 15 amino acids.

CDR3 DNA sequence: TGTGCCAGCAGTCACCGGGACAGGGGAACAGATACGCAGTATTTT. Translating gives CASSHRDRGTDTQYF. The rearrangement links TRBV12-3 or TRBV12-4 to TRBJ2-3; 10 bases map to TRBD1. V dropped 5 bases and J dropped 3; count of bases not matched to a gene: 5. This CDR3 is built from 15 residues.

CDR3 amino acids: CASSAPGELFF. The CDR3 DNA reads as TGTGCCAGCAGCGCCCCCGGGGAGCTGTTTTTT. The chain links TRBV7-8 to TRBJ2-2; no clear D. V lost 5 bases and J lost 6, with 4 bases in between. Germline V gene lookup returns CDR1 SGHVS and CDR2 FQNEAQ. The CDR3 contains 11 residues.

The chain carries TRBV4-3 and TRBJ2-3, with D perhaps matching TRBD2 (5 bases). The CDR3 is 13 residues long. Germline CDR1 is LGHNA and CDR2 is YSLEER. V lost 4 bases, J lost 6 bases, and 11 bases lay in between. CDR3 in DNA: TGCGCCAGCAGCCCCCCGTCGGGGGATACGCAGTATTTT. Translation gives CASSPPSGDTQYF.

As for this clonotype: One end of the junction fails to match germline, which may point to a read error. The chain has TRBV12-3 or TRBV12-4 and TRBJ2-5, with a weak D call TRBD1 (6 bases). The CDR3 loop spans 11 amino acids. CDR3 bases: TGTGCCAGCAGAACAGGGAAAGACCAGAACTTC. Translation: CASRTGKDQNF.

This chain uses TRBV30 with TRBJ2-5; D call uncertain. Trimming removed 3 bases from V and 1 base from J, with 9 bases in between. The length of the CDR3 is 13 residues. Germline V lookup: CDR1 GTSNPN, CDR2 SVGIG (reference sequence). CDR3 sequence reads: CAWRLPGQETQYF. The CDR3 DNA reads as TGTGCCTGGAGACTGCCGGGCCAAGAGACCCAGTACTTC.

Only a few counts were recorded for this clonotype. The chain uses TRBV11-1 and TRBJ2-1, with 9 bases fitting TRBD2. V was clipped by 7 bases and J by 0 bases; unmatched bases: 16. CDR3 size: 19 residues. CDR1 is SGHAT and CDR2 is FQDESV in the germline V gene (reference sequence). The CDR3 DNA reads as TGTGCCAGCAATAAGATATTTGCGGGGGGGGCGAGCTCCTACAATGAGCAGTTCTTC. Amino acids: CASNKIFAGGASSYNEQFF. The entire variable domain, with the rest obtained from reference TRBV11-1 and TRBJ2-1, is as follows: EAEVAQSPRYKITEKSQAVAFWCDPISGHATLYWYRQILGQGPELLVQFQDESVVDDSQLPKDRFSAERLKGVDSTLKIQPAELGDSAMYLCASNKIFAGGASSYNEQFFGPGTRLTVL.

There are many counts of this clonotype. V usage is TRBV20-1 and J usage is TRBJ2-1; 9 bases agree with TRBD2. This CDR3 region has 14 residues. Germline CDR1 and CDR2: DFQATT and SNEGSKA (reference sequence). With V trimmed by 0 bases and J by 8 bases, 5 bases remained unmatched. In nucleotides, the CDR3 is TGCAGTGCTAGAGATCGACTAGCGGATTATGAGCAGTTCTTC. Translating gives CSARDRLADYEQFF.

This clonotype was seen at least ten times. This chain connects TRBV9 to TRBJ2-1; a possible D gene is TRBD1 (6 bases). The CDR3 extends over 17 amino acids. Germline V gene data show CDR1 as SGDLS and CDR2 as YYNGEE. Trimming shortened V by 0 bases and J by 8 bases, and 21 bases separated the two germline ends. The CDR3: CASSVDNPRLQGHEQFF. The CDR3 nucleotides read TGTGCCAGCAGCGTAGACAATCCCCGCCTGCAGGGGCATGAGCAGTTCTTC.

The chain links TRBV4-2 to TRBJ2-5; D unclear. The CDR3 consists of 14 residues. Germline CDR1 reads LGHNA; CDR2 reads YNFKEQ. The ends were cut back, 0 bases at V and 4 bases at J, with 9 bases in the middle. CDR3 residues: CASSQEKLGETQYF. CDR3 bases: TGTGCCAGCAGCCAAGAGAAGCTGGGAGAGACCCAGTACTTC.